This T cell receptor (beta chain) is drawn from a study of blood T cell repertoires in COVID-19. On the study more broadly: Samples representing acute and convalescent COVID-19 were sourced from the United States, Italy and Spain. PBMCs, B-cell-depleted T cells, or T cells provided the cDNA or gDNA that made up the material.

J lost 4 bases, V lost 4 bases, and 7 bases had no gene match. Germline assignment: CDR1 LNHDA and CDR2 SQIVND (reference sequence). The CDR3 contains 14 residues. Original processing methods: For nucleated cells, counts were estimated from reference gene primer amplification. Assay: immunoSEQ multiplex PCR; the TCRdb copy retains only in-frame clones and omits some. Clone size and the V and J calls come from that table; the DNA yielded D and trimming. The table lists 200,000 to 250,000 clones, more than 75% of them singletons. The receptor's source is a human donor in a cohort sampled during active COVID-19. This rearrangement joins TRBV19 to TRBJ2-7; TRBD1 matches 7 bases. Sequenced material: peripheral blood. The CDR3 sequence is CASSKTGPSYEQYF. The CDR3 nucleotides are TGTGCCAGTAGTAAGACAGGGCCCTCTTACGAGCAGTACTTC.